The 24 T cell receptor beta chains presented below share a single source sample, sequenced in a study of cytomegalovirus exposure and HLA in healthy donors (TCRdb year 2017). Library creation used the immunoSEQ multiplex PCR assay. For the multiplex PCR, a mixture combining 60 forward primers for TCR Vbeta segments and 13 reverse primers for TCR Jbeta segments was used. TCRdb obtained this table from immuneACCESS and retained in-frame rearrangements with V and J assigned. These tables miss some clones; where compared with another copy, unresolved V genes account for less than half of the shortfall, and the remainder is unexplained. This sample gives some 180,000 clones in total; around 80% of them show up just once. The ten largest clones capture around 1.2% of the sample. The sample was PBMCs. These receptors were obtained from a girl aged 2 to 10 in good health and CMV-seropositive.

This clone appeared a single time. V is TRBV6-1 and J is TRBJ1-2; 11 nucleotides match TRBD1. The CDR3 is made up of 15 amino acids. CDR1 is MNHNS and CDR2 is SASEGT in the germline V gene. After removal of 4 bases from V and 8 bases from J, the junction contained 9 bases not matched to a gene. Here the CDR3 DNA reads TGTGCCAGCAGTGGTTCCTCGGGACAGGGGGTCGGCTACACCTTC. This translates into CASSGSSGQGVGYTF.

This chain links TRBV5-1 with TRBJ2-1; a possible D gene is TRBD1 (7 bases). The CDR3 has 13 residues. Germline V CDR1 and CDR2: SGHRS, YFSETQ. The V end was cut by 0 bases, the J end by 7 bases, with 8 bases between. This CDR3 is CASSLAGGNEQFF. DNA of the CDR3: TGCGCCAGCAGCTTGGCAGGGGGGAATGAGCAGTTCTTC.

V gene TRBV27 combines with J gene TRBJ2-1, with D possibly matching TRBD1 (6 bases). Germline values: CDR1 MNHEY, CDR2 SMNVEV (reference sequence). CDR3 length: 15 amino acids. Between the trimmed V and J ends, which lost 7 bases and 3 bases, there was a span of 16 bases. The CDR3 here is CASKRQARGYNEQFF. The CDR3 bases are TGTGCCAGCAAGCGACAGGCTAGGGGCTACAATGAGCAGTTCTTC.

V is TRBV18 and J is TRBJ1-5; TRBD1 agrees at 7 bases. In germline, CDR1 is KGHSH, CDR2 LQKENI. V was clipped by 2 bases and J by 7 bases; unmatched bases: 8. CDR3 length: 15 amino acids. CDR3 in amino acids: CASSPREGGEQPQHF. The DNA of the CDR3 is TGTGCCAGCTCACCAAGGGAAGGGGGCGAGCAGCCCCAGCATTTT.

The chain couples TRBV19 to TRBJ2-5, with 8 bases aligning to TRBD2. Germline V CDR1 and CDR2: LNHDA, SQIVND (reference sequence). The V segment lost 7 bases and the J segment 2 bases; nucleotides outside the gene matches: 6. The CDR3 is 14 residues long. The CDR3 sequence is CASTTSGGQETQYF. Written as DNA, the CDR3 is TGTGCCAGTACCACCAGCGGGGGACAAGAGACCCAGTACTTC.

This clone was seen more than once but under ten times. The V and J genes are TRBV29-1 and TRBJ2-6; D perhaps matches TRBD1 (6 bases). The germline V gene has CDR1 SQVTM and CDR2 ANQGSEA. CDR3 length: 13 residues. Between the trimmed V and J ends, which lost 7 bases and 2 bases, there was a span of 9 bases. CDR3 amino acids: CSGRGAGANVLTF. CDR3 bases: TGCAGCGGCAGGGGTGCTGGGGCCAACGTCCTGACTTTC.

The chain has TRBV10-3 and TRBJ1-6, with 7 bases identical to TRBD1. In germline, CDR1 is ENHRY, CDR2 SYGVKD. J lost 3 bases, V lost 0 bases, and 5 bases had no gene match. CDR3 length: 17 amino acids. The CDR3 coding sequence is TGTGCCATCAGTGAGTCTGGGACAGAGGTCTATAATTCACCCCTCCACTTT. Its translation is CAISESGTEVYNSPLHF.

V usage is TRBV6-5 and J usage is TRBJ2-2, with a weak D call TRBD2 (7 bases). V was shortened by 10 bases and J by 6 bases, with 21 bases between the two germline ends. CDR1 and CDR2 (germline): MNHEY, SVGAGI. CDR3 length: 15 amino acids. The CDR3 sequence: CATSPRGAEAGELFF. CDR3 coding DNA: TGTGCCACCTCCCCACGGGGGGCAGAGGCCGGGGAGCTGTTTTTT.

The V gene is TRBV10-2, the J gene TRBJ2-1; the match to TRBD1 covers 8 bases. The CDR3 is 13 residues long. Germline-derived CDR1 and CDR2 are WSHSY and SAAADI. Trimming cost V 8 bases and J 1 base; bases outside gene matches: 1. The CDR3 here is CASGDRSYNEQFF. CDR3 nucleotide sequence: TGCGCCAGCGGGGACAGGTCCTACAATGAGCAGTTCTTC.

In its sample, this clone was seen once. The chain uses TRBV7-2 and TRBJ2-7, with unresolved D. The length of the CDR3 is 15 residues. The V gene lost 2 bases and the J gene lost 2 bases, with 13 bases spanning the gap. The germline V gene encodes CDR1 SGHTA and CDR2 FQGNSA. The CDR3 loop reads CASSLNASPPYEQYF. CDR3 coding DNA: TGTGCCAGCAGCTTAAATGCTAGTCCGCCCTACGAGCAGTACTTC.

V and J are TRBV19 and TRBJ1-1; tentatively, D is TRBD1 (6 bases). Germline lookup yields CDR1 LNHDA and CDR2 SQIVND (reference sequence). This CDR3 contains 14 residues. Between the trimmed V and J ends, which lost 4 bases and 5 bases, there was a span of 14 bases. The CDR3 sequence is CASSNIVRGTEAFF. CDR3 bases: TGTGCCAGTAGTAACATAGTAAGGGGGACTGAAGCTTTCTTT.

This chain joins TRBV6-5 and TRBJ2-7, with 9 bases identical to TRBD1. CDR3 length equals 15 residues. V was clipped by 6 bases and J by 2 bases; unmatched bases: 8. From germline, CDR1 is MNHEY and CDR2 SVGAGI. In DNA form, the CDR3 reads TGTGCCAGCAGCCAAGGACAGGGGTATACCTACGAGCAGTACTTC. It yields the protein CASSQGQGYTYEQYF.

The chain recombines TRBV6-1 with TRBJ2-1; D may be TRBD2 (6 bases). In germline, CDR1 is MNHNS, CDR2 SASEGT. Trimming took 3 bases from V and 7 from J, leaving 16 bases between them. The CDR3 covers 15 residues. This CDR3 is CASSEDYWVVNEQFF. CDR3 nucleotide sequence: TGTGCCAGCAGTGAGGACTATTGGGTCGTTAATGAGCAGTTCTTC.

This clone was seen once. The CDR3 DNA reads as TGTGCCTGGATTCCCGGACAGGGACGGAGGAACACTGAAGCTTTCTTT. This sequence encodes CAWIPGQGRRNTEAFF. This chain links TRBV30 with TRBJ1-1, with 8 bases identical to TRBD1. The CDR3 loop spans 16 amino acids. Per germline, CDR1 GTSNPN and CDR2 SVGIG (reference sequence). J lost 1 base, V lost 4 bases, and 11 bases had no gene match.

The rearrangement joins TRBV2 to TRBJ1-6; 11 bases align to TRBD1. The germline CDR1 and CDR2 sequences are SNHLY and FYNNEI. This CDR3 is built from 16 residues. V lost 6 bases and J lost 0; bases outside the gene matches: 1. CDR3 nucleotides: TGTGCCAGCAGAGGGACAGGGGGCTCCTATAATTCACCCCTCCACTTT. Amino acid sequence: CASRGTGGSYNSPLHF.

The rearrangement joins TRBV11-1 to TRBJ1-1; D unclear. The V end was cut by 4 bases, the J end by 0 bases, with 6 bases between. This CDR3 spans 13 amino acids. The germline CDR1 and CDR2 sequences are SGHAT and FQDESV (reference sequence). In nucleotides, the CDR3 is TGTGCCAGCAGCTCGGAGGTGAACACTGAAGCTTTCTTT. This encodes CASSSEVNTEAFF.

The chain couples TRBV19 to TRBJ2-5; D is undetermined. This CDR3 is built from 14 residues. Germline assignment: CDR1 LNHDA and CDR2 SQIVND (reference sequence). V was trimmed by 1 base and J by 2 bases, leaving 8 bases between them. CDR3 protein: CASSIAGLQETQYF. Written as DNA, the CDR3 is TGTGCCAGTAGTATAGCCGGGTTGCAAGAGACCCAGTACTTC. Complete variable domain (other parts from reference TRBV19 and TRBJ2-5): DGGITQSPKYLFRKEGQNVTLSCEQNLNHDAMYWYRQDPGQGLRLIYYSQIVNDFQKGDIAEGYSVSREKKESFPLTVTSAQKNPTAFYLCASSIAGLQETQYFGPGTRLLVL.

This clone was recorded only once. The rearrangement uses TRBV7-8 and TRBJ2-7; 8 bases align to TRBD1. V gave up 5 bases and J gave up 7 bases; unmatched junction bases: 7. CDR1 and CDR2 from the germline V gene are SGHVS and FQNEAQ. The CDR3 runs 13 residues. The CDR3 nucleotides read TGTGCCAGCAGCCGCATACGACAGGGGGAGCAGTACTTC. Residues: CASSRIRQGEQYF.

The chain joins TRBV6-5 to TRBJ2-3, with a weak D call TRBD1 (5 bases). The germline V gene encodes CDR1 MNHEY and CDR2 SVGAGI. With 6 bases removed from V and 0 bases from J, the gap between germline ends came to 13 bases. The CDR3 length is 15 residues. The DNA for the CDR3 is TGTGCCAGCAGCACAGGCACAACTAGCACAGATACGCAGTATTTT. Translated: CASSTGTTSTDTQYF.

This clone was seen more than once but under ten times. The J gene is TRBJ1-6, the V gene TRBV5-6, with 11 bases fitting TRBD1. Germline CDR1 and CDR2: SGHDT and YYEEEE. J lost 12 bases, V lost 4 bases, and 6 bases had no gene match. This CDR3 contains 14 residues. CDR3 coding DNA: TGTGCCAGCAGCCTCGGACAGGGGGCTGTACCCCTCCACTTT. This encodes CASSLGQGAVPLHF.

CDR3 nucleotide sequence: TGCGCCAGCAGCCATCACAGGGATGGCTACACCTTC. Its translation: CASSHHRDGYTF. V and J are TRBV4-1 and TRBJ1-2; TRBD1 is a possible D gene (6 bases). V dropped 3 bases and J dropped 6 bases, with 8 bases sitting between them. The CDR3 runs to 12 residues. CDR1 MGHRA and CDR2 YSYEKL come from the germline V gene.

This chain links TRBV11-2 with TRBJ1-1, with 8 bases identical to TRBD1. The length of the CDR3 is 15 residues. Germline-derived CDR1 and CDR2 are SGHAT and FQNNGV. The V gene end was trimmed by 7 bases and the J gene end by 4 bases; junction bases not matched to a gene: 11. The CDR3 DNA is TGTGCCAGCAACCAGATCAGGGGGCTGGGCACTGAAGCTTTCTTT. Protein: CASNQIRGLGTEAFF.

This clone occurred a few times. The chain carries TRBV27 and TRBJ1-1; TRBD1 matches 12 bases. The CDR3 has 16 residues. CDR1 MNHEY and CDR2 SMNVEV come from the germline V gene (reference sequence). V gave up 5 bases and J gave up 5 bases; unmatched junction bases: 9. Here the CDR3 reads CASSRGTGGLRTEAFF. The CDR3 region has the DNA TGTGCCAGCAGTAGAGGGACAGGGGGCTTAAGAACTGAAGCTTTCTTT.

The chain joins TRBV7-9 to TRBJ2-7, with TRBD1 matching 8 bases. The CDR3 is 17 amino acids. Trimming took 6 bases from V and 4 from J; bases not matched to a gene: 17. From germline, CDR1 is SEHNR and CDR2 FQNEAQ (reference sequence). CDR3 DNA sequence: TGTGCCAGCAGACAGGATTTTGGTACAGGGGGTTTTTACGAGCAGTACTTC. Its translation: CASRQDFGTGGFYEQYF.